This section outlines one TCR beta chain sequence together with its context. The data are from a study of cytomegalovirus exposure and HLA in healthy donors. After removal of 5 bases from V and 0 bases from J, the junction contained 12 bases not matched to a gene. Germline V gene lookup returns CDR1 SGHVS and CDR2 FQNEAQ. The CDR3 covers 17 residues. In the PCR, 60 Vbeta and 13 Jbeta primers were used. Sequenced by immunoSEQ multiplex PCR; TCRdb stores in-frame clones only, minus some. The sample shows about 85,000 clones, 70% to 80% of them seen only once. The sequenced sample consisted of PBMCs. J is TRBJ1-1 and V is TRBV7-8; 7 nucleotides align to TRBD1. The TCR originated in a woman aged 45-65 years in good health and CMV-seropositive. The CDR3 reads CASSQGRQGRLNTEAFF. CDR3 nucleotide sequence: TGTGCCAGCAGCCAGGGGAGACAGGGTCGTCTGAACACTGAAGCTTTCTTT.